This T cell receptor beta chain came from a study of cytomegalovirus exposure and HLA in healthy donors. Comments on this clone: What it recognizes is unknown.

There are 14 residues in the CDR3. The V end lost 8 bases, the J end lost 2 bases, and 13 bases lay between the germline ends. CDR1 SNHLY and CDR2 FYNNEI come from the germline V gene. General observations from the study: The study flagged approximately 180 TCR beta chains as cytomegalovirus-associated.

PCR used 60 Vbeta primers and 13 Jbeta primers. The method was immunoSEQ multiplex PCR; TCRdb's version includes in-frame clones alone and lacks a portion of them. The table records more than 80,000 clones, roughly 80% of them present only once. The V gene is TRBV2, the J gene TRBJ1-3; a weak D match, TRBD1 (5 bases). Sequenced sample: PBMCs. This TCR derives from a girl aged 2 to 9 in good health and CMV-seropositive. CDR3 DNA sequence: TGTGCCAGCCAAGGGGAACCGGCTGGAAACACCATATATTTT. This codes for CASQGEPAGNTIYF.